This section outlines one T cell receptor (beta chain) sequence together with its context. This entry is derived from a study of control samples from healthy donors and cancer patients. This CDR3 is 13 amino acids long. With 4 bases removed from V and 3 bases from J, the gap between germline ends came to 10 bases. The germline V gene encodes CDR1 SGHRS and CDR2 YFSETQ. The data were produced by immunoSEQ multiplex PCR, yet TCRdb's version contains in-frame clones alone and is incomplete. The table records tens of thousands of clones, 91% of them present only once. Sequenced: blood. This chain joins TRBV5-1 and TRBJ2-5; no clear D gene. The sequence derives from a young man in good health. CDR3 coding DNA: TGCGCCAGCAGCGCCTGGGGTGAAGAGACCCAGTACTTC. It encodes CASSAWGEETQYF.